This is a list of T cell receptor beta chains from one sample in a study of T-cell reconstitution after alpha-beta-depleted transplantation in children. TCRdb re-called the PCR reads with MiXCR, one entry per CDR3 protein. The sample comprises 150,000 to 200,000 distinct CDR3 sequences, 5% to 6.5% of which are singletons, and 4.5% to 5.5% rests with the top ten. Here the sequenced sample was PBMCs, taken before TCRalphabeta/CD19-depleted stem cell transplant. Receptor source: a girl in the first two years of life with combined immunodeficiency, due to receive a stem cell transplant. The CDR3 runs from the conserved cysteine through the conserved F or W. Fields, in order: clone size, V gene, J gene, CDR3 protein. Clone sizes are given selectively: once, few, many, or a class where the clone is expanded.

clone size: many; V gene: TRBV12-3/TRBV12-4; J gene: TRBJ2-6; CDR3 protein: CASSFWTGRESGANVLTF
clone size: NA; V gene: TRBV7-8; J gene: TRBJ2-1; CDR3 protein: CASSLGGLAGEEQFF
clone size: NA; V gene: TRBV19; J gene: TRBJ2-3; CDR3 protein: CASSLDPDTDTQYF
clone size: many; V gene: TRBV4-1; J gene: TRBJ1-5; CDR3 protein: CASSHPGQGAYQPQHF
clone size: many; V gene: TRBV12-3/TRBV12-4; J gene: TRBJ2-3; CDR3 protein: CASSRYTDTQYF
clone size: many; V gene: TRBV7-7; J gene: TRBJ2-7; CDR3 protein: CASSRSEGSTYEQYF
clone size: NA; V gene: TRBV18; J gene: TRBJ2-7; CDR3 protein: CASSPTTIVYEQYF
clone size: many; V gene: TRBV12-3/TRBV12-4; J gene: TRBJ1-2; CDR3 protein: CASSWAGIGYTF
clone size: many; V gene: TRBV7-9; J gene: TRBJ2-1; CDR3 protein: CASSSTSGRGNEQFF
clone size: many; V gene: TRBV9; J gene: TRBJ2-3; CDR3 protein: CASSARTSGSWDTQYF
clone size: many; V gene: TRBV4-2; J gene: TRBJ2-5; CDR3 protein: CASSQGQRPLQETQYF
clone size: many; V gene: TRBV5-1; J gene: TRBJ1-2; CDR3 protein: CASSPRQETLYGYTF
clone size: many; V gene: TRBV6-5; J gene: TRBJ2-3; CDR3 protein: CASSPGTGILSSTDTQYF
clone size: many; V gene: TRBV7-9; J gene: TRBJ1-2; CDR3 protein: CASSSRQGAIYGYTF
clone size: few; V gene: TRBV7-9; J gene: TRBJ2-7; CDR3 protein: CASNSREAEQYF
clone size: many; V gene: TRBV6-1; J gene: TRBJ2-5; CDR3 protein: CASSEYSLAGETQYF
clone size: many; V gene: TRBV28; J gene: TRBJ2-7; CDR3 protein: CASSSNLRDRDLYEQYF
clone size: many; V gene: TRBV24-1; J gene: TRBJ2-5; CDR3 protein: CATSGDSLGETQYF
clone size: NA; V gene: TRBV28; J gene: TRBJ1-1; CDR3 protein: CASSLLGTELLGTEAFF
clone size: many; V gene: TRBV29-1; J gene: TRBJ2-7; CDR3 protein: CSVESGRYEQYF
clone size: many; V gene: TRBV19; J gene: TRBJ2-7; CDR3 protein: CASSFGLASSYEQYF
clone size: many; V gene: TRBV19; J gene: TRBJ2-1; CDR3 protein: CASSISNGGQAEQFF
clone size: many; V gene: TRBV12-3/TRBV12-4; J gene: TRBJ2-7; CDR3 protein: CASTLKRGGSWEQYF
clone size: many; V gene: TRBV27; J gene: TRBJ2-1; CDR3 protein: CASSPSPGLGYNEQFF
clone size: many; V gene: TRBV3-1; J gene: TRBJ2-7; CDR3 protein: CASSQGSRILTYEQYF
clone size: many; V gene: TRBV7-2; J gene: TRBJ2-7; CDR3 protein: CASSLAPRGMVIPYEQYF
clone size: many; V gene: TRBV9; J gene: TRBJ1-6; CDR3 protein: CASSVLGGFYNSPLHF
clone size: many; V gene: TRBV3-1; J gene: TRBJ2-5; CDR3 protein: CASSHAWSQETQYF
clone size: many; V gene: TRBV12-3/TRBV12-4; J gene: TRBJ2-2; CDR3 protein: CASSLGLAGEAGELFF
clone size: many; V gene: TRBV20-1; J gene: TRBJ2-7; CDR3 protein: CSARPGTGGFTYEQYF
clone size: many; V gene: TRBV29-1; J gene: TRBJ1-5; CDR3 protein: CSVSPGWNQPQHF
clone size: NA; V gene: TRBV4-2; J gene: TRBJ2-1; CDR3 protein: CAVGTSGSVDEQFF
clone size: few; V gene: TRBV6-1; J gene: TRBJ1-1; CDR3 protein: CASETGLTNTEAFF
clone size: NA; V gene: TRBV7-2; J gene: TRBJ2-3; CDR3 protein: CASSLAGMYTDTQYF
clone size: many; V gene: TRBV4-1; J gene: TRBJ2-5; CDR3 protein: CASSQEGRRQETQYF
clone size: many; V gene: TRBV14; J gene: TRBJ2-1; CDR3 protein: CASSQDDREVYNEQFF